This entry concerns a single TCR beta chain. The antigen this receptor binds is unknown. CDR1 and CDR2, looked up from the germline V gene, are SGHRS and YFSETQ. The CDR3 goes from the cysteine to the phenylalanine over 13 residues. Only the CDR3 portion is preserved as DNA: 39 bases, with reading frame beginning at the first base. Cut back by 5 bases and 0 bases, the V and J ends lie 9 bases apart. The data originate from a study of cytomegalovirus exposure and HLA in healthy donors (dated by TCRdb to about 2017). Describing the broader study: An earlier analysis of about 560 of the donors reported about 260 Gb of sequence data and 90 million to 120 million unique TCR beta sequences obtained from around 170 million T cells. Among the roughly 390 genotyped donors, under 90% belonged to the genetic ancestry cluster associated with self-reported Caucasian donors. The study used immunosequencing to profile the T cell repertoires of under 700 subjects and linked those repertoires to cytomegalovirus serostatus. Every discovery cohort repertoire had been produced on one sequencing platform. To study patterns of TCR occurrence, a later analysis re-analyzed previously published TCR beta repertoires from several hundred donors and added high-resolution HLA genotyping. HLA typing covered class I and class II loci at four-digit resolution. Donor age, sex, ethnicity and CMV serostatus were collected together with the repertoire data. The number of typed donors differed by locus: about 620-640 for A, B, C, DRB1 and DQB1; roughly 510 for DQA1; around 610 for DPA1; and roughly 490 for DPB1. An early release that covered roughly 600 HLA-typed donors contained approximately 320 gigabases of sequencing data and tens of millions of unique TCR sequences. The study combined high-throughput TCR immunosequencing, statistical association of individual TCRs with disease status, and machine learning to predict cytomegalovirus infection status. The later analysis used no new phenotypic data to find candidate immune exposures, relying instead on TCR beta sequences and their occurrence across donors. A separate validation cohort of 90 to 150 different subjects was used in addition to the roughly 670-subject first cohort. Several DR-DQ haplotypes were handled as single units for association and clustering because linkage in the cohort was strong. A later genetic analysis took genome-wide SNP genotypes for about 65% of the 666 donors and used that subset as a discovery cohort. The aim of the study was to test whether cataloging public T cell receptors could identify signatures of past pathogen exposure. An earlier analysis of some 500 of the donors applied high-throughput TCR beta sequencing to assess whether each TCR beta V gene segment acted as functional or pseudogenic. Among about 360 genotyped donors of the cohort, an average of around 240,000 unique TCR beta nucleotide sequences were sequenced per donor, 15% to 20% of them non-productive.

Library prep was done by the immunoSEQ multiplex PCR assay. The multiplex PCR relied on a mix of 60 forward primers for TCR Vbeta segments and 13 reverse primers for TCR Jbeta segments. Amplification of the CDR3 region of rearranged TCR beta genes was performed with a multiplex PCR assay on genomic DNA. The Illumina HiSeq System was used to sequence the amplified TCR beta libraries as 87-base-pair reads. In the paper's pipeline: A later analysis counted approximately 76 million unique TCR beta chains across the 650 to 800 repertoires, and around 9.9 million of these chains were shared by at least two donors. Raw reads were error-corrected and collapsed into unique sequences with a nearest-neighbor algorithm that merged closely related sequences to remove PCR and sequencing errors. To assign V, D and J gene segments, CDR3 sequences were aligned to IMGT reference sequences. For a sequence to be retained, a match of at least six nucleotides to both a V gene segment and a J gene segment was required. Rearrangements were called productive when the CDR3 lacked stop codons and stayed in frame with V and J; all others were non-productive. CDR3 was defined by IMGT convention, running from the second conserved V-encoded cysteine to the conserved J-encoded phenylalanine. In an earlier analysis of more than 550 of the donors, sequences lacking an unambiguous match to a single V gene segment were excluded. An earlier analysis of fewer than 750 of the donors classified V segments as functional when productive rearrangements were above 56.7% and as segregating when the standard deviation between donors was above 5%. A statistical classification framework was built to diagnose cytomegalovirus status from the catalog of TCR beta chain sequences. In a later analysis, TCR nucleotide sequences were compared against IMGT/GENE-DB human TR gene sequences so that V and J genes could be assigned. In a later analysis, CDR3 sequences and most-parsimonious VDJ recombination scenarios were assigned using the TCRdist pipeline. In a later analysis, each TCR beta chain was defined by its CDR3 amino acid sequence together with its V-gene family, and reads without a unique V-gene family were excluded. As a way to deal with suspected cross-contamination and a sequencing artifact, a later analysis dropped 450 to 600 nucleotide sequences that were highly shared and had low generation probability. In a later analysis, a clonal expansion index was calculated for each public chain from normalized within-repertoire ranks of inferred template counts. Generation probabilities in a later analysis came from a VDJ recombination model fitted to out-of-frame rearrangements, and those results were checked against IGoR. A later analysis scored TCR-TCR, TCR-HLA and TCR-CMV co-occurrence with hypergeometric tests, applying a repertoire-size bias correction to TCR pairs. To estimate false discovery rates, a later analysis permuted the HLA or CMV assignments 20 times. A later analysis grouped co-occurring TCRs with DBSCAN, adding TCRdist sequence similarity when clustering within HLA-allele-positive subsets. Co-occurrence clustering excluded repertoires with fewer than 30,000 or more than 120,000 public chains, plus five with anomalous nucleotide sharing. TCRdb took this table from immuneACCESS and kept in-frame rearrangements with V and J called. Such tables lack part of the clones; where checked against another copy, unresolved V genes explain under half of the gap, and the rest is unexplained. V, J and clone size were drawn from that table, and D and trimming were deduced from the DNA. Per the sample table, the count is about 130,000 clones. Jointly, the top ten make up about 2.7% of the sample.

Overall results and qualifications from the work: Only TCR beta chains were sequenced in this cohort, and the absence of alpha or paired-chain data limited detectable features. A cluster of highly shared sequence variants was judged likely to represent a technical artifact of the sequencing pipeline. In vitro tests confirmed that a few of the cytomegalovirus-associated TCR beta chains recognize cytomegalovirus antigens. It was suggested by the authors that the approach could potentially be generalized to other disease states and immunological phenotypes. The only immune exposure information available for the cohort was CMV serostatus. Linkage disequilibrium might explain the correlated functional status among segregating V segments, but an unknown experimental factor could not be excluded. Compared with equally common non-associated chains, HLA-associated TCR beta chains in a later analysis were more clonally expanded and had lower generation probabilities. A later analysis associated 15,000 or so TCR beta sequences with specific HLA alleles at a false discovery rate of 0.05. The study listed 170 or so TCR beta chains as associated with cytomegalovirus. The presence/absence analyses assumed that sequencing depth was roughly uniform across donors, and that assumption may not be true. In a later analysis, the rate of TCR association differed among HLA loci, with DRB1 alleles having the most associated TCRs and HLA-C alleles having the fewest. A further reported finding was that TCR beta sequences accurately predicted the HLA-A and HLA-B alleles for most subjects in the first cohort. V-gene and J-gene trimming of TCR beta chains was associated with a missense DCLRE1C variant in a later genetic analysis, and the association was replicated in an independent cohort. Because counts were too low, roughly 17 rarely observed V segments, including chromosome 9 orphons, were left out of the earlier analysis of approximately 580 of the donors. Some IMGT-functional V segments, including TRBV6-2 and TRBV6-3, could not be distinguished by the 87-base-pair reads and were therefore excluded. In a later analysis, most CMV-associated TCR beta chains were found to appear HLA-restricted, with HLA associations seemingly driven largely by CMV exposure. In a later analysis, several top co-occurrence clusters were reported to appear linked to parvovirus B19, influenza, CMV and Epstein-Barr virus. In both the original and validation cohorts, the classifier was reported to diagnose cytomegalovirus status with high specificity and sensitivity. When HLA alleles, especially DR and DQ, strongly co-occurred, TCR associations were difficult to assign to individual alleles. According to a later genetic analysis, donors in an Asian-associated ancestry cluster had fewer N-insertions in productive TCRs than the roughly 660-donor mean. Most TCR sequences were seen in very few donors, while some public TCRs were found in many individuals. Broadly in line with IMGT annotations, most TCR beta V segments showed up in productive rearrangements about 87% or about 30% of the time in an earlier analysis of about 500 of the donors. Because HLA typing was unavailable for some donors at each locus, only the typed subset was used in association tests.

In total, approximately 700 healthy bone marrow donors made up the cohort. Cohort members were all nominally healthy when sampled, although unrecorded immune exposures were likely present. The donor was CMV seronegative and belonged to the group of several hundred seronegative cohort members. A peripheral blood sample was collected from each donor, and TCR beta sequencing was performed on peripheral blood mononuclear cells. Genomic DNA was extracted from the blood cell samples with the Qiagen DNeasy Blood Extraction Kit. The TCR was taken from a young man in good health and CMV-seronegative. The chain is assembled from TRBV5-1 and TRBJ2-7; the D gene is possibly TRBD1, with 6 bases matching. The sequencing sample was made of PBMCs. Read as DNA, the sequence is TGCGCCAGCAGAACAGGGAGCTCCTACGAGCAGTACTTC. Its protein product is CASRTGSSYEQYF.